This passage covers 13 T cell receptor beta chains from one sample sequenced in a study of T cells in localized non-small cell lung cancer. Using immunoSEQ multiplex PCR, the repertoire was profiled, and TCRdb retains in-frame clones only, with some absent. Of about 24,000 clones detected, 80% to 85% appear once; the ten largest clones hold more than 4.5%. The sample was PBMCs, taken before any cancer treatment. These receptors all stem from a man aged 35 to 69 with stage II lung adenocarcinoma.

This clone is a singleton in its sample. The chain has TRBV7-8 and TRBJ2-7; a weak D match, TRBD1 (5 bases). V gave up 5 bases and J gave up 6 bases, with 14 bases separating them. This CDR3 spans 13 amino acids. Germline V gene data show CDR1 as SGHVS and CDR2 as FQNEAQ. The CDR3 loop is CASSLGQGGEQYF. The CDR3 nucleotides read TGTGCCAGCAGCCTAGGGCAGGGCGGCGAGCAGTACTTC.

V and J are TRBV6-1 and TRBJ1-3; D is unresolved. V lost 5 bases, J lost 4 bases, and 6 bases lay in between. Germline V gene sequence: CDR1 MNHNS, CDR2 SASEGT. The CDR3 has 12 amino acids. The DNA of the CDR3 is TGTGCCAGCAGTAATACAGGAAACACCATATATTTT. This encodes CASSNTGNTIYF.

This chain joins TRBV5-1 and TRBJ2-1; 9 bases match TRBD2. The CDR3 consists of 16 residues. From germline, CDR1 is SGHRS and CDR2 YFSETQ. Trimming cost V 0 bases and J 4 bases; bases outside gene matches: 5. The CDR3 bases are TGCGCCAGCAGCTTGGATAGCGGGGGATCTTACAATGAGCAGTTCTTC. This gives the protein CASSLDSGGSYNEQFF.

In its sample, this clone is medium-sized. CDR3 sequence: CASSSLWGAGNTIYF. The CDR3 DNA reads TGTGCCAGCAGCTCCCTTTGGGGGGCCGGAAACACCATATATTTT. The chain carries TRBV7-2 and TRBJ1-3; maybe TRBD1 (6 bases). CDR1 and CDR2 (germline): SGHTA, FQGNSA. Trimming removed 4 bases at V and 4 bases at J, with 14 bases between. The length of the CDR3 is 15 residues. Full variable domain (rest looked up from reference TRBV7-2 and TRBJ1-3): GAGVSQSPSNKVTEKGKDVELRCDPISGHTALYWYRQSLGQGLEFLIYFQGNSAPDKSGLPSDRFSAERTGGSVSTLTIQRTQQEDSAVYLCASSSLWGAGNTIYFGEGSWLTVV.

This chain connects TRBV29-1 to TRBJ1-1, with TRBD1 identical over 8 bases. Germline lookup yields CDR1 SQVTM and CDR2 ANQGSEA. There are 15 residues in the CDR3. The V gene end was trimmed by 6 bases and the J gene end by 3 bases; junction bases not matched to a gene: 12. CDR3 protein: CSVPPKTGEDTEAFF. The CDR3 DNA reads TGCAGCGTGCCCCCTAAGACAGGGGAGGACACTGAAGCTTTCTTT.

The V gene is TRBV18, the J gene TRBJ1-1; no reliable D call. The CDR3 loop spans 14 amino acids. CDR1 is KGHSH, CDR2 LQKENI, per germline. Trimming shortened V by 1 base and J by 1 base, and 7 bases separated the two germline ends. The CDR3 bases are TGTGCCAGCTCACCACAATCACAGAACACTGAAGCTTTCTTT. Its translation is CASSPQSQNTEAFF.

This chain uses TRBV11-3 with TRBJ2-1, with a possible D match to TRBD1 (6 bases). This CDR3 spans 15 amino acids. The ends were cut back, 3 bases at V and 4 bases at J, with 13 bases in the middle. Germline V gives CDR1 SGHNT, CDR2 YENEEA. CDR3 sequence (DNA): TGTGCCAGCAGCTTGAAACAGGGTGGGTACAATGAGCAGTTCTTC. Protein sequence: CASSLKQGGYNEQFF.

This clone has a handful of counts. The chain uses TRBV6-1 and TRBJ1-2; possibly TRBD1 for D (6 bases). Trimming stripped 3 bases from V and 2 bases from J, with 16 bases between. This CDR3 is built from 16 residues. Germline assignment: CDR1 MNHNS and CDR2 SASEGT. CDR3 in DNA: TGTGCCAGCAGTGACGGGGGGCAGGGCACGAACTATGGCTACACCTTC. This encodes CASSDGGQGTNYGYTF.

The chain couples TRBV11-2 to TRBJ2-1; D is possibly TRBD1 (6 bases). The CDR3 sequence is 15 residues long. V lost 5 bases and J lost 5, with 16 bases in between. CDR1 is SGHAT and CDR2 is FQNNGV in the germline V gene. The CDR3 is CASSLTGFKDNEQFF. The CDR3 DNA reads as TGTGCCAGCAGCCTGACAGGTTTTAAGGACAATGAGCAGTTCTTC.

The chain recombines TRBV18 with TRBJ1-1; possible D gene TRBD1, 5 bases. V was shortened by 6 bases and J by 0 bases, with 11 bases between the two germline ends. The CDR3 is 14 amino acids. CDR1 and CDR2 (germline): KGHSH, LQKENI. CDR3 sequence reads: CASSPTVMNTEAFF. In nucleotides, the CDR3 is TGTGCCAGCTCTCCGACAGTCATGAACACTGAAGCTTTCTTT.

The J gene is TRBJ2-5, the V gene TRBV7-8; TRBD1 might be the D (7 bases). Germline V CDR1 and CDR2: SGHVS, FQNEAQ. This CDR3 is 16 amino acids long. V lost 1 base and J lost 1, with 13 bases in between. The chain's CDR3 is CASSLVAGGTQETQYF. The DNA of the CDR3 is TGTGCCAGCAGCTTAGTTGCAGGGGGGACCCAAGAGACCCAGTACTTC. Variable domain in full (rest from reference TRBV7-8 and TRBJ2-5): GAGVSQSPRYKVAKRGQDVALRCDPISGHVSLFWYQQALGQGPEFLTYFQNEAQLDKSGLPSDRFFAERPEGSVSTLKIQRTQQEDSAVYLCASSLVAGGTQETQYFGPGTRLLVL.

This clone came up once. The V gene is TRBV12-5, the J gene TRBJ2-1; D possibly uses TRBD1 or TRBD2 (5 bases each). Deletions cut 6 bases from V and 8 bases from J, with 20 bases between. The CDR3 is 15 amino acids. Germline lookup yields CDR1 LGHNT and CDR2 FRNRAP. Here the CDR3 reads CASGTYGTLGDEQFF. The CDR3 bases are TGTGCTAGTGGGACCTACGGGACCCTCGGGGATGAGCAGTTCTTC.

The rearrangement links TRBV11-2 to TRBJ2-7; tentative D call: TRBD2 (5 bases). With 3 bases removed from V and 11 bases from J, the gap between germline ends came to 17 bases. The V gene's germline CDR1 is SGHAT and CDR2 FQNNGV. The CDR3 is 13 residues long. The CDR3 spells CASSFSQAGTEYF. The CDR3 nucleotides are TGTGCCAGCAGCTTCTCCCAGGCGGGTACGGAGTACTTC.